This T cell receptor beta chain stems from a study of shared clonotypes between healthy human individuals. Study conclusions and caveats: What limited the represented genetic and exposure-history diversity was the small number of donors.

This clone has just one count. Its matching antigen is unknown. The repertoire was sequenced with immunoSEQ multiplex PCR; TCRdb's copy has only in-frame clones and lacks some. The data contain roughly 1,100,000 clones, about 75% of them singletons. With V trimmed by 4 bases and J by 0 bases, 5 bases remained unmatched. The length of the CDR3 is 16 residues. Germline loops: CDR1 MGHRA, CDR2 YSYEKL. This rearrangement joins TRBV4-1 to TRBJ2-1, with 8 positions matching TRBD2. This clonotype was obtained from a man aged 18 to 29 in good health. Sequences were obtained from memory CD4+ T cells sorted from blood. Documented subset: CD45RA-negative fraction. The CDR3 coding sequence is TGCGCCAGCAGCCCCCGGGGGGGGAGCTCCTACAATGAGCAGTTCTTC. Its translation is CASSPRGGSSYNEQFF.